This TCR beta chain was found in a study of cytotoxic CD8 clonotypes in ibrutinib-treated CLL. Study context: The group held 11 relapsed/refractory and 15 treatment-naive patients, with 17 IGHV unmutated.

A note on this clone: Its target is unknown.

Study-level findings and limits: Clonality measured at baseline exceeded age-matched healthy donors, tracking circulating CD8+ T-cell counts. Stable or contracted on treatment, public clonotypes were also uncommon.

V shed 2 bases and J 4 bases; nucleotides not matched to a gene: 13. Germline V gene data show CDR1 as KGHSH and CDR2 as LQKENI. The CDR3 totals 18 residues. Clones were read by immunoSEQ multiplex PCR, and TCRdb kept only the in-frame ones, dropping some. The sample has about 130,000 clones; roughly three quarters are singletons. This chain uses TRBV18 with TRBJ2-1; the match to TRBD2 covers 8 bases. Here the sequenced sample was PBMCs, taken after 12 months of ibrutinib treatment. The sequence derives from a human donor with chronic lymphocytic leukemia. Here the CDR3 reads CASSPAGKAGVGYNEQFF. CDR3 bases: TGTGCCAGCTCACCAGCGGGAAAAGCGGGGGTAGGATACAATGAGCAGTTCTTC.